Below are 6 T cell receptor beta chains sequenced from a single sample in a study of blood T cell repertoires in COVID-19. Data came from immunoSEQ multiplex PCR; TCRdb stores just in-frame clones and leaves some out. The data contain about 270,000 clones, roughly 88% of them singletons. Specimen: peripheral blood. Every receptor here comes from a woman in her sixties or seventies with acute or convalescent COVID-19.

The chain has TRBV10-1 and TRBJ2-1; D is possibly TRBD2 (5 bases). The CDR3 spans 16 residues. Trimming took off 0 bases at V and 0 bases at J, with 9 bases between the two ends. Looked up from germline, CDR1 is WNHNN and CDR2 is SYGVQD (reference sequence). The chain's CDR3 is CASSESPGSSYNEQFF. CDR3 DNA sequence: TGCGCCAGCAGTGAGTCTCCGGGGAGCTCCTACAATGAGCAGTTCTTC.

The gene calls are TRBV30 and TRBJ1-4, with D possibly TRBD1 on 6 matching bases. The CDR3 has 13 amino acids. V was pared by 8 bases and J by 4 bases, with 14 bases between. Germline assignment: CDR1 GTSNPN and CDR2 SVGIG (reference sequence). Written as DNA, the CDR3 is TGTGCCGGCCAGGGGATAAGTAATGAAAAACTGTTTTTT. Translation gives CAGQGISNEKLFF.

The chain employs TRBV5-1 and TRBJ1-5; D is perhaps TRBD1 (6 bases). The germline V gene has CDR1 SGHRS and CDR2 YFSETQ. Trimming removed 3 bases from V and 3 bases from J, with 16 bases in between. The CDR3 runs to 16 residues. The CDR3 loop reads CASSWGPRTDNQPQHF. CDR3 in DNA: TGCGCCAGCAGCTGGGGGCCTCGGACGGACAATCAGCCCCAGCATTTT.

This clone was seen more than once but under ten times. The chain joins TRBV5-1 to TRBJ1-5, with D uncertain. The CDR3 consists of 15 residues. The V gene lost 0 bases and the J gene lost 6 bases, with 13 bases spanning the gap. CDR1 is SGHRS, CDR2 YFSETQ, per germline. The CDR3 sequence: CASSLAGGAGQPQHF. CDR3 nucleotide sequence: TGCGCCAGCAGCTTGGCCGGCGGCGCGGGTCAGCCCCAGCATTTT.

The chain links TRBV7-2 to TRBJ1-6; D might be TRBD1 (6 bases). The CDR3 extends over 15 amino acids. The germline gives CDR1 SGHTA, CDR2 FQGNSA. Between the trimmed V and J ends, which lost 3 bases and 1 base, there was a span of 7 bases. The CDR3 bases are TGTGCCAGCAGCTTCAGGGGTTCCTATAATTCACCCCTCCACTTT. Translation: CASSFRGSYNSPLHF. The full variable domain, rest sourced from reference TRBV7-2 and TRBJ1-6, is GAGVSQSPSNKVTEKGKDVELRCDPISGHTALYWYRQSLGQGLEFLIYFQGNSAPDKSGLPSDRFSAERTGGSVSTLTIQRTQQEDSAVYLCASSFRGSYNSPLHFGNGTRLTVT.

The genes are TRBV27 and TRBJ1-5; 8 nucleotides line up with TRBD1. In germline, CDR1 is MNHEY, CDR2 SMNVEV (reference sequence). Germline trimming cut 6 bases from V and 5 bases from J; bases unmatched to any gene: 6. The length of the CDR3 is 14 residues. The CDR3 is CASSPDRGYQPQHF. The CDR3 nucleotides read TGTGCCAGCAGCCCAGACAGGGGTTATCAGCCCCAGCATTTT.